A selection of T cell receptor beta chains follows, all from one sample in a study of vaccination effects on CD4 cells after COVID-19. No antigen is known for these receptors. Repertoires were generated with immunoSEQ multiplex PCR, while TCRdb's copy carries only in-frame clones and drops some. The sample includes tens of thousands of clones, over 75% of them seen just once. The material sequenced was CD4+ T cells from PBMCs cultured without peptide, taken after COVID-19 vaccination. The source is a human donor who received a COVID-19 vaccine. The CDR3 runs from the conserved cysteine through the conserved F or W. Fields, in order: clone size, V gene, D gene, J gene, CDR3 DNA, CDR3 protein. A D gene is named only where the DNA matches it firmly. Rows may omit the clone size; those that give it use once, few, many or a size class.

.	TRBV5-1	.	TRBJ1-1	TGCGCCAGCAGCTTCCCCGACAGGAACACTGAAGCTTTCTTT	CASSFPDRNTEAFF
.	TRBV6-6	TRBD1	TRBJ1-1	TGTGCCAGCAGGGGACAGGGGGCTAGGATGAACACTGAAGCTTTCTTT	CASRGQGARMNTEAFF
.	TRBV19	.	TRBJ2-3	TGTGCCAGTAGTATTGCCCTCGGGGCTGATACGCAGTATTTT	CASSIALGADTQYF
.	TRBV10-3	.	TRBJ2-4	TGTGCCATCAGTGAGTCCGACAGGAAAAACATTCAGTACTTC	CAISESDRKNIQYF
few	TRBV18	TRBD1	TRBJ1-4	TGTGCCAGCTCAATGAGCGCGGGACAGGGAGATGAAAAACTGTTTTTT	CASSMSAGQGDEKLFF
.	TRBV5-1	.	TRBJ2-5	TGCGCCAGCAGCTTCACCGCCCAGGAGACCCAGTACTTC	CASSFTAQETQYF
.	TRBV7-2	TRBD1	TRBJ1-4	TGTGCCAGCAGCTCCAGGACAGGGTTAGAAAAACTGTTTTTT	CASSSRTGLEKLFF
few	TRBV6-5	.	TRBJ1-4	TGTGCCAGCAGTTACTCAGGGCGGATTAATGAAAAACTGTTTTTT	CASSYSGRINEKLFF
.	TRBV9	.	TRBJ2-2	TGTGCCAGCAGCTCTGCGTCGAACACCGGGGAGCTGTTTTTT	CASSSASNTGELFF
once	TRBV14	TRBD1	TRBJ1-5	TGTGCCAGCAGCAAAGGGGGCAGCAATCAGCCCCAGCATTTT	CASSKGGSNQPQHF
.	TRBV5-1	.	TRBJ1-5	TGCGCCAGCAGCAGGGAGGGTTCCAGCAATCAGCCCCAGCATTTT	CASSREGSSNQPQHF
.	TRBV18	TRBD1	TRBJ1-1	TGTGCCAGCTCACTTACCTCAGGGGGCAACACTGAAGCTTTCTTT	CASSLTSGGNTEAFF
.	TRBV5-8	TRBD2	TRBJ2-3	TGTGCCAGCCCTAACTTGGTCCGCAGACCCGGGGGGGAGGCAGATACGCAGTATTTT	CASPNLVRRPGGEADTQYF
.	TRBV2	TRBD2	TRBJ2-2	TGTGCCAGCAGTGACTTAGTTCTAGCGGGGACCGGGGAGCTGTTTTTT	CASSDLVLAGTGELFF
.	TRBV5-1	.	TRBJ2-2	TGCGCCAGCAGCCCAAGGACAGTTTCGAACACCGGGGAGCTGTTTTTT	CASSPRTVSNTGELFF
.	TRBV28	.	TRBJ1-3	TGTGCCAGCAGCACGCCCAGGGGAGTCGGAAACACCATATATTTT	CASSTPRGVGNTIYF
few	TRBV5-1	.	TRBJ2-1	TGCGCCAGCAGCTTGGTCATTACTTTCTCCTACAATGAGCAGTTCTTC	CASSLVITFSYNEQFF
few	TRBV3-1/TRBV3-2	.	TRBJ1-3	TGTGCCAGCAGCCAAGATCTCACAGGAAACACCATATATTTT	CASSQDLTGNTIYF
.	TRBV18	.	TRBJ1-1	TGTGCCAGCTCACCGAACCTGAGCACTGAAGCTTTCTTT	CASSPNLSTEAFF
.	TRBV18	TRBD1	TRBJ2-5	TGTGCCAGCTCTCCCCGAACAGGGGGCAAGAGGGAGACCCAGTACTTC	CASSPRTGGKRETQYF
.	TRBV7-3	TRBD1	TRBJ1-1	TGTGCCAGCAGCTTACAGGGGGAGAGCACTGAAGCTTTCTTT	CASSLQGESTEAFF
.	TRBV6-5	.	TRBJ1-2	TGTGCCAGCAGCGAGGACGAATACTATGGCTACACCTTC	CASSEDEYYGYTF
.	TRBV28	TRBD2	TRBJ2-5	TGTGCCAGCAGTTTAGGGGGGGGACGACGAGAGACCCAGTACTTC	CASSLGGGRRETQYF
.	TRBV6-2/TRBV6-3	.	TRBJ1-1	TGTGCCAGCAGTTACCCGGGCACGAGGAACACTGAAGCTTTCTTT	CASSYPGTRNTEAFF